The text below deals with one T cell receptor (beta chain). As handled by the study authors: Amplified reference gene primers provided the basis for estimating nucleated cell counts. Libraries were prepared by immunoSEQ multiplex PCR; TCRdb keeps only in-frame clonotypes and omits some of them. V, J and clone size were drawn from that table, and D and trimming were deduced from the DNA. The sample has about 330,000 clones, 87% seen once; the top ten hold more than 7.5%. V was clipped by 5 bases and J by 3 bases; unmatched bases: 4. CDR1 and CDR2 (germline): MNHEY, SVGAGI. The CDR3 consists of 15 residues. The data derive from a study of blood T cell repertoires in COVID-19. Study-level information: The analysed material was cDNA or gDNA that came from T cells, B-cell-depleted T cells, or PBMCs.

The sequenced sample was peripheral blood. This TCR derives from a man in his thirties or forties with COVID-19, enrolled during active disease. The chain is built from TRBV6-5 and TRBJ2-4, with 10 bases aligning to TRBD1. The CDR3 loop reads CASSRQGAGKNIQYF. DNA for the CDR3: TGTGCCAGCAGTAGACAGGGGGCAGGCAAAAACATTCAGTACTTC.